This section outlines one TCR beta chain sequence together with its context. Its antigen is undetermined. The record originates from a study of PD-1 blockade in mismatch repair-deficient tumors. Overall study context: All were previously treated, progressing patients with eleven to twelve mismatch repair-deficient cancer types.

The CDR3 length is 18 residues. CDR1 is SGHAT and CDR2 is FQNNGV in the germline V gene. Trimming took 0 bases from V and 2 from J, leaving 20 bases between them. General observations from the study: Tumor-resident clones, often undetectable pretreatment in blood, expanded then contracted after pembrolizumab.

Measured with immunoSEQ multiplex PCR; TCRdb has only the in-frame clones, and not every one. The profile shows 60,000 to 75,000 clones, approximately 89% of them singletons. A few pembrolizumab responders had their TCRs sequenced. The rearrangement uses TRBV11-2 and TRBJ2-7, with D tentatively TRBD1 (6 bases). The input for sequencing was peripheral blood, taken 52 weeks after starting pembrolizumab. The origin of this receptor is an adult with mismatch repair-deficient cancer. The CDR3 DNA follows: TGTGCCAGCAGCTTAGATCCTTTCTGGGGACAAGAACCCTACGAGCAGTACTTC. This sequence encodes CASSLDPFWGQEPYEQYF.